This is a list of T cell receptor beta chains from one sample in a study of blood T cell repertoires in COVID-19. The protocol was immunoSEQ multiplex PCR, while the TCRdb copy is restricted to in-frame clones and leaves out a portion. This sample has roughly 670,000 clones, with approximately 90% found just once. Sequencing used peripheral blood. Receptor source: a woman between 18 and 29 years old with acute or convalescent COVID-19. Each CDR3 is given with its conserved first and last residue. A D gene is named only where the DNA matches it firmly. Size is omitted from some rows. Given values are once, few, many or a class for expanded clones.

DNA: TGTGCCAGCAGTGAATATGCCGACTGGAGGGCTGAAGCTTTCTTT; CDR3: CASSEYADWRAEAFF; V: TRBV25-1; D: NA; size: few; J: TRBJ1-1
DNA: TGTGCCAGCAGCCAATCCCCGACAGGGAACACTGAAGCTTTCTTT; CDR3: CASSQSPTGNTEAFF; V: TRBV27; D: NA; size: NA; J: TRBJ1-1
DNA: TGTGCCAGCAGCCCTCGAGCGGGACGGATGTACTTC; CDR3: CASSPRAGRMYF; V: TRBV9; D: TRBD2; size: NA; J: TRBJ2-7
DNA: TGTGCCAGCAGCGGGGACAGGGGAGGTGAAAAACTGTTTTTT; CDR3: CASSGDRGGEKLFF; V: TRBV6-5; D: TRBD1; size: NA; J: TRBJ1-4
DNA: TGTGCCAGCAGAGTGACTAGCGGGGGGGCCGCTGAGCAGTTCTTC; CDR3: CASRVTSGGAAEQFF; V: TRBV6-4; D: TRBD2; size: NA; J: TRBJ2-1
DNA: TGTGCCAGCAGCCAACGGGATCCTGGGGCCAACGTCCTGACTTTC; CDR3: CASSQRDPGANVLTF; V: TRBV14; D: NA; size: NA; J: TRBJ2-6
DNA: TGCGCCAGCAGCCTAACACTGGGACTTCGTCGGACCCAGTACTTC; CDR3: CASSLTLGLRRTQYF; V: TRBV5-1; D: NA; size: NA; J: TRBJ2-5
DNA: TGTGCCATCAGTGTCGGACAGGGGGCCTATCAGCCCCAGCATTTT; CDR3: CAISVGQGAYQPQHF; V: TRBV10-3; D: TRBD1; size: NA; J: TRBJ1-5
DNA: TGTGCCAGCAGCCTGGGGAGCTACTATGGCTACACCTTC; CDR3: CASSLGSYYGYTF; V: TRBV14; D: NA; size: NA; J: TRBJ1-2
DNA: TGTGCCAGTGAAGGAGGACAGGGGCGCAGGAACACTGAAGCTTTCTTT; CDR3: CASEGGQGRRNTEAFF; V: TRBV19; D: TRBD1; size: NA; J: TRBJ1-1